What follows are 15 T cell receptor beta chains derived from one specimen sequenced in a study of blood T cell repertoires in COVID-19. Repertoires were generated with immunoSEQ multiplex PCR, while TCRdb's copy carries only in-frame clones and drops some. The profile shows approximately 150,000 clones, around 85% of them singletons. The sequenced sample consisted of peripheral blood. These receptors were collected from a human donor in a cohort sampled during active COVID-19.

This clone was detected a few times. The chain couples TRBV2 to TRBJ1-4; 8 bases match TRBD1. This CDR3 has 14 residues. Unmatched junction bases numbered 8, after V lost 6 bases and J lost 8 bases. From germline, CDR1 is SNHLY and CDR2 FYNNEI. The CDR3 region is CASRAQGAYEKLFF. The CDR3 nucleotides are TGTGCCAGCAGGGCCCAGGGGGCTTACGAAAAACTGTTTTTT. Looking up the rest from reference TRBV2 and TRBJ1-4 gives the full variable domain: EPEVTQTPSHQVTQMGQEVILRCVPISNHLYFYWYRQILGQKVEFLVSFYNNEISEKSEIFDDQFSVERPDGSNFTLKIRSTKLEDSAMYFCASRAQGAYEKLFFGSGTQLSVL.

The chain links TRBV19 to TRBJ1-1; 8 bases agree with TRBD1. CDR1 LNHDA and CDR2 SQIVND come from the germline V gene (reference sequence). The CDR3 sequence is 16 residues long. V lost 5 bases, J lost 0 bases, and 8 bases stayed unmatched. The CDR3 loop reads CASSPWDRSVNTEAFF. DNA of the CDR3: TGTGCCAGTAGTCCATGGGACAGGAGCGTGAACACTGAAGCTTTCTTT. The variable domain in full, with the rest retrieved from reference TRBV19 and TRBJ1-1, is DGGITQSPKYLFRKEGQNVTLSCEQNLNHDAMYWYRQDPGQGLRLIYYSQIVNDFQKGDIAEGYSVSREKKESFPLTVTSAQKNPTAFYLCASSPWDRSVNTEAFFGQGTRLTVV.

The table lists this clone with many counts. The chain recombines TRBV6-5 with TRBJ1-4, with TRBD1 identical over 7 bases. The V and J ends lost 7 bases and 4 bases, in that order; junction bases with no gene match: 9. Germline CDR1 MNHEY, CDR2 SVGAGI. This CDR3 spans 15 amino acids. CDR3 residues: CASKPSTGVNEKLFF. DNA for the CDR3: TGTGCCAGCAAGCCCTCCACAGGGGTTAATGAAAAACTGTTTTTT.

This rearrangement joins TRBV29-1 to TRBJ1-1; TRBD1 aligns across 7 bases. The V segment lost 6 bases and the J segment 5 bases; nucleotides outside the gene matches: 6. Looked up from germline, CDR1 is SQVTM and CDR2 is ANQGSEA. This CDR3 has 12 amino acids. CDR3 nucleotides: TGCAGCGTGCAGGGGGTCGGTACTGAAGCTTTCTTT. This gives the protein CSVQGVGTEAFF.

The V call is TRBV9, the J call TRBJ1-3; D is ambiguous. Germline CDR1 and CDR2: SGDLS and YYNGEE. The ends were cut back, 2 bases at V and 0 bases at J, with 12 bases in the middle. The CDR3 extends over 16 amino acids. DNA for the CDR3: TGTGCCAGCAGCGTGAATCCGCACTTCTCTGGAAACACCATATATTTT. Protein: CASSVNPHFSGNTIYF.

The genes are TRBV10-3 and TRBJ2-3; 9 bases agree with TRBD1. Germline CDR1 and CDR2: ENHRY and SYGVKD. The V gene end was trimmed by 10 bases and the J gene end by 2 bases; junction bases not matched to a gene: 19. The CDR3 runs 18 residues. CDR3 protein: CATSLRGPGQGHTDTQYF. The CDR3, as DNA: TGTGCCACCTCGCTCCGCGGCCCGGGACAGGGTCACACAGATACGCAGTATTTT.

The CDR3 region is CATSDWGDSTDTQYF. The CDR3 DNA reads TGTGCCACCAGTGACTGGGGAGATAGCACAGATACGCAGTATTTT. The chain recombines TRBV24-1 with TRBJ2-3; TRBD2 might be the D (5 bases). Between the trimmed V and J ends, which lost 4 bases and 0 bases, there was a span of 10 bases. The germline CDR1 and CDR2 sequences are KGHDR and SFDVKD. This CDR3 region has 15 residues.

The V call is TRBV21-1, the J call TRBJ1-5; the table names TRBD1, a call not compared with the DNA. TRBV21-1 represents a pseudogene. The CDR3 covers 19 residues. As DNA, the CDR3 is TGTGCCAGCTCTAACCCGGACAGGGTATTAGGGCATGGTAATCAGCCCCAGCATTTT. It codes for CASSNPDRVLGHGNQPQHF.

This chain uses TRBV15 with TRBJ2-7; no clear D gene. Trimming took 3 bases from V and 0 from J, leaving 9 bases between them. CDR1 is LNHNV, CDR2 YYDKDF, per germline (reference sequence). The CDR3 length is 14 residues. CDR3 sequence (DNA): TGTGCCACCAGCAGGGCCGACACCTCCTACGAGCAGTACTTC. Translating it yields CATSRADTSYEQYF.

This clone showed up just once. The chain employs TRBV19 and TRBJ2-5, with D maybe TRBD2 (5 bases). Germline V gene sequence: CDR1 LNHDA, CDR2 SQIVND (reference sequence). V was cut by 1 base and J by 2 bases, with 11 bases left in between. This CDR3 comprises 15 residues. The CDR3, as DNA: TGTGCCAGTAGTATAGTTCGCGGGTTACAAGAGACCCAGTACTTC. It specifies CASSIVRGLQETQYF.

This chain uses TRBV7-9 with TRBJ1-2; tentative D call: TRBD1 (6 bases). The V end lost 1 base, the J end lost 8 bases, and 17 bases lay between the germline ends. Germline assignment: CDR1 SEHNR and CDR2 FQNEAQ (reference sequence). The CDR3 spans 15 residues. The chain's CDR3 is CASSLEGVLAQGYTF. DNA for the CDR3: TGTGCCAGCAGCTTAGAGGGGGTTTTGGCTCAGGGCTACACCTTC. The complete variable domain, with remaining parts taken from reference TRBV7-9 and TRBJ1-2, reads DTGVSQNPRHKITKRGQNVTFRCDPISEHNRLYWYRQTLGQGPEFLTYFQNEAQLEKSRLLSDRFSAERPKGSFSTLEIQRTEQGDSAMYLCASSLEGVLAQGYTFGSGTRLTVV.

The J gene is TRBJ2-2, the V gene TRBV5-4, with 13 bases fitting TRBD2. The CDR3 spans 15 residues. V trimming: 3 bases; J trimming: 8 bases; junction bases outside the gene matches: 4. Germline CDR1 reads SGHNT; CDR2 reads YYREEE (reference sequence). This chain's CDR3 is CASSSGLAGKGELFF. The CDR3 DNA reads TGTGCCAGCAGCTCGGGACTAGCGGGAAAGGGGGAGCTGTTTTTT.

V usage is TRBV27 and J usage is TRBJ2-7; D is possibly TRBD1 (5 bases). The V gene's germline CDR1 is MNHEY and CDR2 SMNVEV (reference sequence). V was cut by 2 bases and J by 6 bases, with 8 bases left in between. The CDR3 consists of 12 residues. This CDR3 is CASSLVGREQYF. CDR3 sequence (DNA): TGTGCCAGCAGTTTAGTGGGGCGCGAGCAGTACTTC.

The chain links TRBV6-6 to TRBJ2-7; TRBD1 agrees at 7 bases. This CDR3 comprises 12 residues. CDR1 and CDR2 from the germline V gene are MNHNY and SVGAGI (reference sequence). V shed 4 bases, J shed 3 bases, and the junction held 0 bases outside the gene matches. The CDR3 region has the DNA TGTGCCAGCAGTTGGGACAGCTACGAGCAGTACTTC. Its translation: CASSWDSYEQYF.

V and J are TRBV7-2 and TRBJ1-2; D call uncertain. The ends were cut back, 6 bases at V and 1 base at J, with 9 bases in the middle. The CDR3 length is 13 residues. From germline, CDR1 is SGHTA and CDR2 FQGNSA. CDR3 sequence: CASSGAGNYGYTF. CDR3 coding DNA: TGTGCCAGCAGTGGAGCGGGTAACTATGGCTACACCTTC.